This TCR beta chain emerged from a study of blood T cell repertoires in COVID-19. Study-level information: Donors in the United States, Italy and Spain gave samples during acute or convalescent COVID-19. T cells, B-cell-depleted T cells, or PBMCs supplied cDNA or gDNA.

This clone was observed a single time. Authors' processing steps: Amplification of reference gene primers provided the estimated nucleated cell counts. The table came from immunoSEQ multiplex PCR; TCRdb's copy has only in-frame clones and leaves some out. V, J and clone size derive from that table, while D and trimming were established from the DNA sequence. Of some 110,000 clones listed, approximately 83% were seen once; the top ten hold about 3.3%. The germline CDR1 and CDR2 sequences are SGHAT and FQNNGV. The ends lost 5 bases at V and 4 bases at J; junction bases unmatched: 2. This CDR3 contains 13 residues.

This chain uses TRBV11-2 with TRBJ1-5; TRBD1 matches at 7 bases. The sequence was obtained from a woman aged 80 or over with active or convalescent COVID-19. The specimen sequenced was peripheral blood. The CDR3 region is CASSHRGNQPQHF. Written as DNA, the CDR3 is TGTGCCAGCAGCCACAGGGGAAATCAGCCCCAGCATTTT.